The rows below give T cell receptor beta chains drawn from one sample of a study. TCRdb reanalysed the 5' RACE reads using MiXCR and keeps one entry per CDR3 protein. The table lists about 250 distinct CDR3 sequences, roughly 28% of them singletons, with about a sixth in the top ten. Sequencing was done on a sample of central memory T cells from blood PBMCs. These receptor sequences come from a male donor with HIV. Each CDR3 is given with its conserved first and last residue.

>TRBV11-1|TRBJ2-1
CASSLAGASNEQFF
>TRBV4-3|TRBJ1-2
CASSQDSTGTYGYTF
>TRBV9|TRBJ2-3
CASSVVLGGGGDTQYF
>TRBV5-6|TRBJ1-1
CASSLGQRGTEAFF
>TRBV7-9|TRBJ1-2
CASSPTRVKSYYGYTF
>TRBV12-2|TRBJ1-1
CASRPRGNTEAFF
>TRBV12-3/TRBV12-4|TRBJ2-7
CASSPGLAGGRYEQYF
>TRBV4-1|TRBJ2-1
CASSQGQLSRSYNEQFF
>TRBV30|TRBJ1-5
CAWSEPGQPQHF
>TRBV15|TRBJ2-3
CATSRIKLGDTQYF
>TRBV4-1|TRBJ1-5
CASSQGVTEDHQPQHF